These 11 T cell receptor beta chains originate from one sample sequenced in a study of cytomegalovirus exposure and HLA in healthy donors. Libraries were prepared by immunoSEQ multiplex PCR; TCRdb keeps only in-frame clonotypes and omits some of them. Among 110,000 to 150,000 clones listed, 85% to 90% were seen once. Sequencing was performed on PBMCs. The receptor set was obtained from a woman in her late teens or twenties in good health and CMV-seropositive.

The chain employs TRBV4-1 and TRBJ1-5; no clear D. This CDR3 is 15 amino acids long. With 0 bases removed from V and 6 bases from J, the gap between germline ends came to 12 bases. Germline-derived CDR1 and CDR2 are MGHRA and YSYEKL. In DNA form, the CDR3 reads TGCGCCAGCAGCCAAGAGGGATCGGCGGGTCAGCCCCAGCATTTT. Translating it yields CASSQEGSAGQPQHF.

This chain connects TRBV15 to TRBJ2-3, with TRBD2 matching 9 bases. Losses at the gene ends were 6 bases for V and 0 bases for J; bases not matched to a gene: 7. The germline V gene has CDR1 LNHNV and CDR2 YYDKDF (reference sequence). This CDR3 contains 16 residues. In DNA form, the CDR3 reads TGTGCCACCAGAAGTAGGCGGGGGGGTAGCACAGATACGCAGTATTTT. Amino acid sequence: CATRSRRGGSTDTQYF.

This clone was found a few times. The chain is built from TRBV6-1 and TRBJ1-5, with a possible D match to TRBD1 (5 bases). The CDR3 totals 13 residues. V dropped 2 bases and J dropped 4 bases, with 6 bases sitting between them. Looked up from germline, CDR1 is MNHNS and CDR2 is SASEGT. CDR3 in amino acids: CASSEQGNQPQHF. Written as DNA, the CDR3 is TGTGCCAGCAGTGAACAGGGTAATCAGCCCCAGCATTTT.

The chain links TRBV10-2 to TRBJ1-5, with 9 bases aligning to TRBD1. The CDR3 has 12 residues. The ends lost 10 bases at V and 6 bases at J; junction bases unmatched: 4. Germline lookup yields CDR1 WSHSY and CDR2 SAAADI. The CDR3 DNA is TGCGCCACGGGACAGGGTTTTCAGCCCCAGCATTTT. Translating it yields CATGQGFQPQHF.

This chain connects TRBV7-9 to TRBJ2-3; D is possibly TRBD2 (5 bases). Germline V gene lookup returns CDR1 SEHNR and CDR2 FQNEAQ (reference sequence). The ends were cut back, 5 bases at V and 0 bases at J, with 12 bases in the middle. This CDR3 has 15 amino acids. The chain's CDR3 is CASSPDWSSTDTQYF. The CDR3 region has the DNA TGTGCCAGCAGCCCGGACTGGTCTAGCACAGATACGCAGTATTTT. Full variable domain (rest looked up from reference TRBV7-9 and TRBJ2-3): DTGVSQNPRHKITKRGQNVTFRCDPISEHNRLYWYRQTLGQGPEFLTYFQNEAQLEKSRLLSDRFSAERPKGSFSTLEIQRTEQGDSAMYLCASSPDWSSTDTQYFGPGTRLTVL.

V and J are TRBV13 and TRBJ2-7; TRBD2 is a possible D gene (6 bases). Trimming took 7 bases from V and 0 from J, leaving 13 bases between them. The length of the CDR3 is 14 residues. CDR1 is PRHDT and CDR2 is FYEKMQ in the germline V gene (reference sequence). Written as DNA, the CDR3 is TGTGCCAGCACCCTCGGAGGGAGCTCCTACGAGCAGTACTTC. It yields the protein CASTLGGSSYEQYF.

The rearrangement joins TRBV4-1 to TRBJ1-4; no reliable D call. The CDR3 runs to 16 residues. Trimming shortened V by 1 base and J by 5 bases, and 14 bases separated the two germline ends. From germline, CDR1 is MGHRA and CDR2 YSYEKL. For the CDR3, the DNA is TGCGCCAGCAGCCAAGGGGCCTGGCAGCCCAATGAAAAACTGTTTTTT. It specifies CASSQGAWQPNEKLFF.

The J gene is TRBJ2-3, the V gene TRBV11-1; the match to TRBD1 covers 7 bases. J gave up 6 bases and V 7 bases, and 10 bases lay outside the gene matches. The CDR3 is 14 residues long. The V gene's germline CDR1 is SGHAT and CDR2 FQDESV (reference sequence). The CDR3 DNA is TGTGCCAGCAAGGGTGCGAGGGGGCGGGATACGCAGTATTTT. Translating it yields CASKGARGRDTQYF.

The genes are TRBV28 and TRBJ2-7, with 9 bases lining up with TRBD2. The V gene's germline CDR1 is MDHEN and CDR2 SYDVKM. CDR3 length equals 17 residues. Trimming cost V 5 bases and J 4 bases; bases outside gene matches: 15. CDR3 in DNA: TGTGCCAGCAGTCCCCCAGGGCGGCGGGGGGGCACATACGAGCAGTACTTC. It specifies CASSPPGRRGGTYEQYF. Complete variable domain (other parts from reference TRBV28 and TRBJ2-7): DVKVTQSSRYLVKRTGEKVFLECVQDMDHENMFWYRQDPGLGLRLIYFSYDVKMKEKGDIPEGYSVSREKKERFSLILESASTNQTSMYLCASSPPGRRGGTYEQYFGPGTRLTVT.

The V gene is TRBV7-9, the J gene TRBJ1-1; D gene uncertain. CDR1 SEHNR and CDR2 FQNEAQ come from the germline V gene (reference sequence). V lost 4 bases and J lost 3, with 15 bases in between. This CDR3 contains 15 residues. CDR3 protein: CASSSFRGRDTEAFF. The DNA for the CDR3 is TGTGCCAGCAGCTCATTCCGGGGAAGGGACACTGAAGCTTTCTTT.

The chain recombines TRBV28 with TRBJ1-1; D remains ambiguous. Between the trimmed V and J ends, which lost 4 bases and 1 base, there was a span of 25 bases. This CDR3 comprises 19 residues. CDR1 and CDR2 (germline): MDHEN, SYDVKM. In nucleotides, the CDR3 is TGTGCCAGCAGTTACCACACCCTTTGGTCCAACCGACAGAACACTGAAGCTTTCTTT. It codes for CASSYHTLWSNRQNTEAFF.